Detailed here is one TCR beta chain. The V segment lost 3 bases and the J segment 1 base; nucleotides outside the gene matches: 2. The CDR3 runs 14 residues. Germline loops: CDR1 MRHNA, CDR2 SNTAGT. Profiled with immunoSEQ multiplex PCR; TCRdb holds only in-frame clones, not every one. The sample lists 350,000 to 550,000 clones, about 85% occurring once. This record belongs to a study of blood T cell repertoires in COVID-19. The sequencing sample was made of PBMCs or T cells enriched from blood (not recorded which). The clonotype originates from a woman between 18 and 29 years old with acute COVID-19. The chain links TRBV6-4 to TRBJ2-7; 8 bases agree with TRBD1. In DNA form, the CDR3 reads TGTGCCAGCAGTGAACAGGGGGATTCCTACGAGCAGTACTTC. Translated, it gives CASSEQGDSYEQYF.